The entry below gives a single T cell receptor (beta chain) sequence along with its context. This record belongs to a study of molecular identifiers for immune sequencing clone quantification. TCRdb re-analysed the PCR reads in MiXCR, keeping a single row per CDR3 protein. The repertoire holds approximately 630,000 distinct CDR3 sequences, over 25% seen once, with 0.78% in the top ten. The receptor comes from a human donor in good health. Some libraries in this study had Jurkat cell RNA spiked in. The source material was naive CD8+ T cells from blood, with Jurkat cell RNA spiked in. As to subset: FACS-sorted CD8+CD4-CCR7+CD45RA+ naive T cells.

The CDR3 is CASCSLTGSAEQYF. Here the CDR3 DNA reads TGTGCCAGCTGTTCCCTCACAGGGTCCGCCGAGCAGTACTTC. This sequence joins TRBV28 and TRBJ2-7; maybe TRBD1 (6 bases). The CDR3 consists of 14 residues. Trimming stripped 8 bases from V and 6 bases from J, with 20 bases between. From germline, CDR1 is MDHEN and CDR2 SYDVKM.